The 10 T cell receptor beta chains below all came from one sample that was sequenced in a study of early T cells in non-severe SARS-CoV-2 infection. TCRdb re-derived calls from the 5' RACE reads in MiXCR, one entry per CDR3 protein. This table has about 67,000 distinct CDR3 sequences, under 14% appearing once. Sequenced sample: whole blood. The receptors derive from an adult who was a healthcare worker with PCR-confirmed SARS-CoV-2 infection or an uninfected control (not recorded which).

This clonotype was detected ten times or more. The chain is built from TRBV9 and TRBJ2-7, with D unclear. Deletions cut 0 bases from V and 5 bases from J, with 3 bases between. The CDR3 has 11 residues. Germline V gene sequence: CDR1 SGDLS, CDR2 YYNGEE. The CDR3 spells CASSVGDEQYF. As DNA, the CDR3 is TGTGCCAGCAGCGTAGGTGACGAGCAGTACTTC.

The table lists this clonotype with many counts. This sequence joins TRBV4-1 and TRBJ2-7, with 8 bases lining up with TRBD1. Germline CDR1 and CDR2: MGHRA and YSYEKL. This CDR3 has 15 residues. Trimming cost V 4 bases and J 0 bases; bases outside gene matches: 5. Here the CDR3 reads CASSLDRVSSYEQYF. CDR3 DNA: TGCGCCAGCAGCCTGGACAGGGTGAGCTCCTACGAGCAGTACTTC.

This clonotype turned up a few times. The chain uses TRBV7-9 and TRBJ2-2, with TRBD1 matching over 9 bases. CDR1 and CDR2 from the germline V gene are SEHNR and FQNEAQ (reference sequence). J was trimmed by 2 bases and V by 5 bases; bases with no gene match: 12. The CDR3 runs to 18 residues. The CDR3: CASSRGTGKSENTGELFF. The CDR3 DNA is TGTGCCAGCAGCAGGGGGACAGGGAAGAGCGAAAACACCGGGGAGCTGTTTTTT.

The chain recombines TRBV20-1 with TRBJ1-5; 7 bases match TRBD1. Germline V gene lookup returns CDR1 DFQATT and CDR2 SNEGSKA (reference sequence). V trimming: 3 bases; J trimming: 4 bases; junction bases outside the gene matches: 6. The CDR3 sequence is 14 residues long. CDR3 DNA: TGCAGTGCTAGCAGGAGCAGGGGGAATCAGCCCCAGCATTTT. It yields the protein CSASRSRGNQPQHF.

This clonotype occurred a few times. CDR3 loop: CASSLGGGAYEQYF. CDR3 in DNA: TGTGCCAGCAGCTTAGGGGGAGGGGCCTACGAGCAGTACTTC. This chain connects TRBV11-2 to TRBJ2-7; TRBD2 aligns across 7 bases. The germline V gene has CDR1 SGHAT and CDR2 FQNNGV. The CDR3 is made up of 14 amino acids. V lost 1 base to trimming and J lost 2 bases; unmatched junction nucleotides: 2.

The chain carries TRBV9 and TRBJ2-7, with D unresolved. The germline V gene encodes CDR1 SGDLS and CDR2 YYNGEE. V dropped 4 bases and J dropped 0 bases, with 11 bases sitting between them. This CDR3 region has 14 residues. DNA for the CDR3: TGTGCCAGCAGCACCCGACCTAGCTCCTACGAGCAGTACTTC. Amino acids: CASSTRPSSYEQYF.

This clonotype was seen many times. The genes are TRBV29-1 and TRBJ2-7, with 7 bases that match TRBD1. The V segment lost 4 bases and the J segment 4 bases; nucleotides outside the gene matches: 10. The germline V gene has CDR1 SQVTM and CDR2 ANQGSEA. This CDR3 region has 14 residues. CDR3 sequence: CSVGNRDRLYEQYF. In DNA, the CDR3 is TGCAGCGTTGGCAACCGGGACAGACTATACGAGCAGTACTTC.

This clonotype was detected ten times or more. The V call is TRBV5-1, the J call TRBJ2-3; 12 bases are shared with TRBD2. The V segment lost 5 bases and the J segment 9 bases; nucleotides outside the gene matches: 28. Germline values: CDR1 SGHRS, CDR2 YFSETQ. The CDR3 consists of 21 residues. The CDR3 bases are TGCGCCAGCAGGCTGGAGTCCCTCCTGGGACTAGCGGGCTCCCCCAAGCAAACGCAGTATTTT. This codes for CASRLESLLGLAGSPKQTQYF. The full variable domain, its missing parts supplied by reference TRBV5-1 and TRBJ2-3, is KAGVTQTPRYLIKTRGQQVTLSCSPISGHRSVSWYQQTPGQGLQFLFEYFSETQRNKGNFPGRFSGRQFSNSRSEMNVSTLELGDSALYLCASRLESLLGLAGSPKQTQYFGPGTRLTVL.

Concerning this clonotype itself: This could be a read error, since a much larger clone is one nucleotide away. This chain links TRBV29-1 with TRBJ2-3; 13 bases align to TRBD2. The trim removed 4 bases at V and 6 bases at J, leaving 4 bases unmatched. Looked up from germline, CDR1 is SQVTM and CDR2 is ANQGSEA. CDR3 size: 14 residues. This CDR3 is CSVVWTSGSDTQYF. The CDR3 DNA is TGCAGCGTTGTATGGACTAGCGGGAGCGATACGCAGTATTTT.

This clonotype has at least ten counts. The gene calls are TRBV7-9 and TRBJ2-1; D is possibly TRBD1 or TRBD2 (5 bases each). The germline V and J ends were trimmed by 1 base and 12 bases, with 13 bases remaining between them. The CDR3 length is 13 residues. CDR1 SEHNR and CDR2 FQNEAQ come from the germline V gene (reference sequence). The DNA for the CDR3 is TGTGCCAGCAGCTTAGGTAACCCGGGGACGCAGTTCTTC. It codes for CASSLGNPGTQFF. Full variable domain (remainder filled in from reference TRBV7-9 and TRBJ2-1): DTGVSQNPRHKITKRGQNVTFRCDPISEHNRLYWYRQTLGQGPEFLTYFQNEAQLEKSRLLSDRFSAERPKGSFSTLEIQRTEQGDSAMYLCASSLGNPGTQFFGPGTRLTVL.